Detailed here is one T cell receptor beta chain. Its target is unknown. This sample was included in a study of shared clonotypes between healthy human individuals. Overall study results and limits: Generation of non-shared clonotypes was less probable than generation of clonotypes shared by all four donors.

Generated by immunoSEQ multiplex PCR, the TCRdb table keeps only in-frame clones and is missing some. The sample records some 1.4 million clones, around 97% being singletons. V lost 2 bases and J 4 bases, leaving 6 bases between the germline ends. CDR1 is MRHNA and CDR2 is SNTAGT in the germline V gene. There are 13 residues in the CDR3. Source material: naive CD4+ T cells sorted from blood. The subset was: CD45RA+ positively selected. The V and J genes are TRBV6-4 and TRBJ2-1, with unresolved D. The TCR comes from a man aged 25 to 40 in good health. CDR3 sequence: CASSDRKYNEQFF. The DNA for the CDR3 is TGTGCCAGCAGTGACCGGAAGTACAATGAGCAGTTCTTC.